Detailed here is one T cell receptor (beta chain). These data belong to a study of shared T cell receptors in the human thymus. The CDR3 contains 18 residues. V lost 2 bases to trimming and J lost 7 bases; unmatched junction nucleotides: 16. From germline, CDR1 is MNHNS and CDR2 SASEGT. Some clones are missing from TCRdb's copy, which holds only in-frame ones; the method was immunoSEQ multiplex PCR. The data contain about 660,000 clones, roughly 88% of them seen just once; the ten biggest clones take up 0.0095% to 0.013%. These sequences were also reported in another study, on human thymus T cells.

The chain links TRBV6-1 to TRBJ1-5, with 8 nucleotides matching TRBD1. Sequencing was performed on thymocytes. The sequence derives from a boy under three years old with a congenital heart defect. In DNA form, the CDR3 reads TGTGCCAGCAGTGAATGCCCGTTGACAGGGGCCGACGTGCAGCCCCAGCATTTT. This encodes CASSECPLTGADVQPQHF.